These T cell receptor beta chains were read from a single sample in a study of OX40 agonist ivuxolimab in advanced cancers. Sequencing used immunoSEQ multiplex PCR; TCRdb keeps in-frame clones, though not all of them. Of more than 70,000 clones in the sample, about 90% were seen once. Sample: CD4+ or CD8+ T cells sorted from blood, taken in a trial of the OX40 agonist ivuxolimab. These receptors originate from an adult with an advanced solid tumor such as melanoma, head and neck, liver or kidney cancer. The CDR3 runs from the conserved cysteine through the conserved F or W. A D gene is named only where the DNA matches it firmly.

len: 13
v_gene: TRBV10-3
d_gene: TRBD1
j_gene: TRBJ2-7
CDR3aa: CAISPDRLGEQYF

len: 15
v_gene: TRBV6-1
d_gene: .
j_gene: TRBJ1-6
CDR3aa: CASSEAGTGGSPLHF

len: 15
v_gene: TRBV28
d_gene: .
j_gene: TRBJ1-3
CDR3aa: CASSSSGVTGNTIYF

len: 14
v_gene: TRBV28
d_gene: TRBD1
j_gene: TRBJ1-2
CDR3aa: CASSPGTGPYGYTF

len: 14
v_gene: TRBV6-1
d_gene: TRBD1
j_gene: TRBJ1-2
CDR3aa: CASTRGTGRGGYTF

len: 15
v_gene: TRBV28
d_gene: TRBD1
j_gene: TRBJ2-7
CDR3aa: CASSSGQGSSYEQYF

len: 13
v_gene: TRBV29-1
d_gene: .
j_gene: TRBJ2-7
CDR3aa: CSVTGNGAYEQYF

len: 14
v_gene: TRBV18
d_gene: .
j_gene: TRBJ1-5
CDR3aa: CASSRKEIDQPQHF

len: 13
v_gene: TRBV10-1
d_gene: TRBD1
j_gene: TRBJ1-5
CDR3aa: CASAGTGNQPQHF

len: 13
v_gene: TRBV28
d_gene: TRBD1
j_gene: TRBJ1-1
CDR3aa: CASREQGATEAFF

len: 11
v_gene: TRBV6-5
d_gene: .
j_gene: TRBJ2-7
CDR3aa: CASKVLGEQYF

len: 16
v_gene: TRBV6-6
d_gene: TRBD2
j_gene: TRBJ2-2
CDR3aa: CASSYRRERNTGELFF

len: 15
v_gene: TRBV2
d_gene: TRBD2
j_gene: TRBJ2-2
CDR3aa: CASSAQLAGGGELFF

len: 15
v_gene: TRBV28
d_gene: .
j_gene: TRBJ2-2
CDR3aa: CATKTGTLNTGELFF

len: 13
v_gene: TRBV19
d_gene: .
j_gene: TRBJ2-1
CDR3aa: CASRDFSYNEQFF

len: 15
v_gene: TRBV14
d_gene: .
j_gene: TRBJ1-2
CDR3aa: CASSQVGPRLEGYTF

len: 14
v_gene: TRBV27
d_gene: TRBD1
j_gene: TRBJ2-5
CDR3aa: CASSPRQGEETQYF

len: 14
v_gene: TRBV28
d_gene: .
j_gene: TRBJ2-6
CDR3aa: CASRATSGANVLTF